This T cell receptor (beta chain) was identified in a study of T cells in Graves' hyperthyroidism and ophthalmopathy. V was shortened by 5 bases and J by 1 base, with 15 bases between the two germline ends. Germline V gene sequence: CDR1 DFQATT, CDR2 SNEGSKA (reference sequence). The CDR3 runs to 14 residues. TCR beta CDR3 sequences were amplified from RNA transcripts. A set of HTBI primers served as the primers for a first-round RT-PCR of the TCR CDR3. TCRdb independently ran MiXCR on the multiplex PCR reads; one entry per CDR3 protein. The sample lists around 500,000 distinct CDR3 sequences; 15% to 20% were seen once.

The rearrangement links TRBV20-1 to TRBJ2-7; no reliable D call. The specimen sequenced was blood. This clonotype was obtained from a woman in her twenties or thirties with Graves' ophthalmopathy. CDR3 region: CSALGSTGSYEQYF. In nucleotides, the CDR3 is TGCAGTGCTCTCGGATCAACCGGATCCTACGAGCAGTACTTC.